These T cell receptor beta chains were read from a single sample in a study of blood T cells in healthy people across ages. TCRdb re-called the 5' RACE reads through MiXCR, storing one row per CDR3 protein. The top ten clones hold roughly 7% of a sample with roughly 1,300,000 distinct CDR3 sequences, roughly 60% of them seen once. Sequenced material: blood. The source of these receptors is a young man in good health. Each CDR3 is given with its conserved first and last residue. The order of the fields is clone size, V gene, CDR3 length, J gene, D gene, CDR3 DNA, CDR3 protein. D genes are given only for firm matches. Only part of the rows carry a size: once, few, many, or a class if the clone is expanded.

abundance: NA; v_gene: TRBV25-1; len: 16; j_gene: TRBJ2-5; d_gene: TRBD1; CDR3nt: TGTGCCAGCAGTGAATTTCGACAGGGACGATCAGAGACCCAGTACTTC; CDR3aa: CASSEFRQGRSETQYF
abundance: NA; v_gene: TRBV28; len: 12; j_gene: TRBJ2-3; d_gene: TRBD2; CDR3nt: TGTGCCAGCAGACTAGCGGGGTGGCGGCAGTATTTT; CDR3aa: CASRLAGWRQYF
abundance: NA; v_gene: TRBV20-1; len: 15; j_gene: TRBJ1-2; d_gene: NA; CDR3nt: TGCAGTGCCCACTCCCGGGACAAAACTAACTATGGCTACACCTTC; CDR3aa: CSAHSRDKTNYGYTF
abundance: once; v_gene: TRBV20-1; len: 14; j_gene: TRBJ2-4; d_gene: NA; CDR3nt: TGCAGTGCTAGGGGCAGGTTAGCGCAAAACATTCAGTACTTC; CDR3aa: CSARGRLAQNIQYF
abundance: few; v_gene: TRBV7-2; len: 14; j_gene: TRBJ2-1; d_gene: NA; CDR3nt: TGTGCCAGCAGCTTAGACGGGGCCTACAATGAGCAGTTCTTC; CDR3aa: CASSLDGAYNEQFF
abundance: NA; v_gene: TRBV5-1; len: 12; j_gene: TRBJ2-2; d_gene: NA; CDR3nt: TGCGCCAGTACTCGCCTCACCGGGGAGCTGTTTTTT; CDR3aa: CASTRLTGELFF
abundance: few; v_gene: TRBV29-1; len: 11; j_gene: TRBJ1-2; d_gene: NA; CDR3nt: TGCAGCGTTGAGTCCAACTATGGCTACACCTTC; CDR3aa: CSVESNYGYTF
abundance: NA; v_gene: TRBV20-1; len: 14; j_gene: TRBJ2-5; d_gene: NA; CDR3nt: TGCAGTGCTAGGGTAAACAGGGTTGTGGGGACCCAGTACTTC; CDR3aa: CSARVNRVVGTQYF
abundance: NA; v_gene: TRBV12-3/TRBV12-4; len: 16; j_gene: TRBJ2-1; d_gene: NA; CDR3nt: TGTGCCAGCAGTTTATCTACATTGGCCATCTACAATGAGCAGTTCTTC; CDR3aa: CASSLSTLAIYNEQFF
abundance: NA; v_gene: TRBV9; len: 14; j_gene: TRBJ2-1; d_gene: NA; CDR3nt: TGTGCCAGCAGCGATACGCGGGGCCCTATTGAGCAGTTCTTC; CDR3aa: CASSDTRGPIEQFF
abundance: NA; v_gene: TRBV27; len: 14; j_gene: TRBJ2-3; d_gene: NA; CDR3nt: TGTGCCAGCGGCCAGGGAGTACCCACAGATACGCAGTATTTT; CDR3aa: CASGQGVPTDTQYF
abundance: NA; v_gene: TRBV12-3/TRBV12-4; len: 17; j_gene: TRBJ2-2; d_gene: TRBD2; CDR3nt: TGTGCCAGCAGTTTTATCCTAGCGGGAGGGAGGACCGGGGAGCTGTTTTTT; CDR3aa: CASSFILAGGRTGELFF
abundance: NA; v_gene: TRBV29-1; len: 16; j_gene: TRBJ2-3; d_gene: TRBD1; CDR3nt: TGCAGCGTTGATGGGGCTGTGGGACAGGAAACAGATACGCAGTATTTT; CDR3aa: CSVDGAVGQETDTQYF
abundance: few; v_gene: TRBV7-9; len: 12; j_gene: TRBJ2-7; d_gene: NA; CDR3nt: TGTGCCAGCACAACTGCAACCTACGAGCAGTACTTC; CDR3aa: CASTTATYEQYF
abundance: few; v_gene: TRBV20-1; len: 17; j_gene: TRBJ2-7; d_gene: TRBD1; CDR3nt: TGCAGTGCAAACCGGGACAGGGGGCTAGGTATCTGGGACGAGCAGTACTTC; CDR3aa: CSANRDRGLGIWDEQYF
abundance: NA; v_gene: TRBV5-1; len: 16; j_gene: TRBJ2-1; d_gene: NA; CDR3nt: TGCGCCAGCAGCCGGATACAGGAAACACTTAACAATGAGCAGTTCTTC; CDR3aa: CASSRIQETLNNEQFF
abundance: NA; v_gene: TRBV27; len: 14; j_gene: TRBJ1-4; d_gene: NA; CDR3nt: TGTGCCAGCAGTTTATCGTTTCGGAATGAAAAACTGTTTTTT; CDR3aa: CASSLSFRNEKLFF
abundance: NA; v_gene: TRBV6-2/TRBV6-3; len: 13; j_gene: TRBJ2-7; d_gene: NA; CDR3nt: TGTGCCGGCCAAACAGGGTCCTCCTACGAGCAGTACTTC; CDR3aa: CAGQTGSSYEQYF
abundance: NA; v_gene: TRBV15; len: 17; j_gene: TRBJ1-6; d_gene: TRBD1; CDR3nt: TGTGCCACCAGCAGAGAGGGAACAGGGGCGCACGGTTCACCCCTCCACTTT; CDR3aa: CATSREGTGAHGSPLHF
abundance: NA; v_gene: TRBV4-1; len: 16; j_gene: TRBJ1-2; d_gene: NA; CDR3nt: TGCGCCAGCAGCCAAGGGAGCGGTATCATAGGCGATGGCTACACCTTC; CDR3aa: CASSQGSGIIGDGYTF
abundance: NA; v_gene: TRBV29-1; len: 12; j_gene: TRBJ1-2; d_gene: NA; CDR3nt: TGCAGCGTTCCTGATTTAATCCCCGGCTACACCTTC; CDR3aa: CSVPDLIPGYTF
abundance: NA; v_gene: TRBV7-8; len: 14; j_gene: TRBJ2-7; d_gene: TRBD1; CDR3nt: TGTGCCAGCAGCAGCCGACAGGGGAGAAACGAGCAGTACTTC; CDR3aa: CASSSRQGRNEQYF
abundance: NA; v_gene: TRBV20-1; len: 12; j_gene: TRBJ1-5; d_gene: NA; CDR3nt: TGCAGTGCTAGATTGGACTATCAGCCCCAGCATTTT; CDR3aa: CSARLDYQPQHF
abundance: NA; v_gene: TRBV4-1; len: 17; j_gene: TRBJ2-7; d_gene: TRBD2; CDR3nt: TGCGCCAGCAGCCAAGATCCTAGCGGGGGAAATTCCTACGAGCAGTACTTC; CDR3aa: CASSQDPSGGNSYEQYF
abundance: NA; v_gene: TRBV10-2; len: 16; j_gene: TRBJ2-3; d_gene: TRBD2; CDR3nt: TGCGCCAGCAGTCTCACCAAGCGGGGTTACACAGATACGCAGTATTTT; CDR3aa: CASSLTKRGYTDTQYF
abundance: NA; v_gene: TRBV24-1; len: 12; j_gene: TRBJ2-7; d_gene: NA; CDR3nt: TGTGCCACCAGTGAAAATCACAGGGAGCAGTACTTC; CDR3aa: CATSENHREQYF
abundance: once; v_gene: TRBV25-1; len: 17; j_gene: TRBJ2-5; d_gene: NA; CDR3nt: TGTTCCAGCAGTGAATGGGAGACTGCCAGAGTCCAAGAGACCCAGTACTTC; CDR3aa: CSSSEWETARVQETQYF